This T cell receptor beta chain was documented in a study of T cell responses to AZD1222 COVID-19 vaccine. Study outcomes and limitations: All repertoire sampling was performed exclusively after the peak T cell response. Among the donors, most were white British and more were female, and clonal diversity was possibly underestimated.

Concerning this clone itself: The antigen is unknown.

V was clipped by 5 bases and J by 2 bases; unmatched bases: 5. Germline V lookup: CDR1 SGHVS, CDR2 FQNEAQ. CDR3 length equals 15 residues. Data came from immunoSEQ multiplex PCR; TCRdb stores just in-frame clones and leaves some out. Counted here are approximately 100,000 clones, 80% to 95% occurring once; the ten biggest clones make up about 1.2%. The sequence was collected from an adult in good health. The V and J genes are TRBV7-8 and TRBJ1-4, with 7 bases lining up with TRBD1. The sequenced sample was peripheral blood, obtained on day 0 of AZD1222 vaccination. The CDR3 is CASSPTGVTNEKLFF. In DNA, the CDR3 is TGTGCCAGCAGCCCAACAGGGGTTACTAATGAAAAACTGTTTTTT.